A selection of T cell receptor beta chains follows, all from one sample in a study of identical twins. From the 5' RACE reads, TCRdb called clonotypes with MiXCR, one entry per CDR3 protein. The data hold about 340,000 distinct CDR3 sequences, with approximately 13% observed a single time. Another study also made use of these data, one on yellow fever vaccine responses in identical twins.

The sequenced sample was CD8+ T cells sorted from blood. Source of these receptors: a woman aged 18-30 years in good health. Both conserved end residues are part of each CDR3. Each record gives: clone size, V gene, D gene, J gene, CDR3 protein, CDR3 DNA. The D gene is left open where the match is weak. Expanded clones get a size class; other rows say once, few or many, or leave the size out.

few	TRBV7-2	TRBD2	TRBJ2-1	CASSQTSGGDNEQFF	TGTGCCAGCAGCCAGACTAGCGGGGGGGACAATGAGCAGTTCTTC
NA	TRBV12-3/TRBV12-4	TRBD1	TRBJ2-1	CASSLGGTDDEQFF	TGTGCCAGCAGTTTAGGGGGGACAGACGATGAGCAGTTCTTC
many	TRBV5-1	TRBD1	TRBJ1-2	CASRQSTGAAYGYTF	TGCGCCAGCAGACAGTCGACAGGGGCAGCCTATGGCTACACCTTC
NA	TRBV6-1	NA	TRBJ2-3	CASSLGGLGTDTQYF	TGTGCCAGCAGTCTCGGGGGGCTTGGCACAGATACGCAGTATTTT
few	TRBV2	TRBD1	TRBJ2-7	CASSPLGTEYEQYF	TGTGCCAGCAGTCCCCTTGGGACAGAATACGAGCAGTACTTC
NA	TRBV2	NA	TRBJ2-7	CASSEFPESSYEQYF	TGTGCCAGCAGTGAATTTCCAGAGAGCTCCTACGAGCAGTACTTC
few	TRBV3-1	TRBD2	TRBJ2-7	CASSQDSSGSWEQYF	TGTGCCAGCAGCCAAGATTCAAGCGGGAGTTGGGAGCAGTACTTC
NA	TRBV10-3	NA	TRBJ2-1	CAISSTGSYNEQFF	TGTGCCATCAGTTCGACAGGTTCCTACAATGAGCAGTTCTTC
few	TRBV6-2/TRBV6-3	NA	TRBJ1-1	CASHSNTEAFF	TGTGCCAGCCATTCGAACACTGAAGCTTTCTTT
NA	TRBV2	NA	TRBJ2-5	CASRPGDQETQYF	TGTGCCAGCAGGCCGGGTGACCAAGAGACCCAGTACTTC
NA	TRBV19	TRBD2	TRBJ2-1	CASAGTTYNEQFF	TGTGCCAGCGCGGGGACTACTTACAATGAGCAGTTCTTC
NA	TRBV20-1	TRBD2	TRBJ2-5	CSARVLITSGSLETQYF	TGCAGTGCTAGGGTCTTGATAACTAGCGGGAGCTTGGAGACCCAGTACTTC
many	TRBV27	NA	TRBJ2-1	CASSLDGDSYNEQFF	TGTGCCAGCAGCCTCGACGGGGACTCCTACAATGAGCAGTTCTTC
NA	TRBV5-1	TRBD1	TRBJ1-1	CASSLGFAGGPQNTEAFF	TGCGCCAGCAGCTTGGGGTTCGCAGGGGGCCCCCAGAACACTGAAGCTTTCTTT
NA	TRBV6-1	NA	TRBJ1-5	CASRDTGSGNQPQHF	TGTGCCAGCAGAGATACAGGGTCGGGCAATCAGCCCCAGCATTTT
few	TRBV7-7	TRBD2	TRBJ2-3	CASSLELAGAGDTQYF	TGTGCCAGCAGCTTAGAACTAGCGGGAGCAGGAGATACGCAGTATTTT
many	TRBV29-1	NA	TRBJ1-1	CSVEGRPDEAFF	TGCAGCGTTGAAGGACGGCCGGATGAAGCTTTCTTT
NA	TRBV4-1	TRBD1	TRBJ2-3	CASSQAGTVQEDTQYF	TGCGCCAGCAGCCAAGCCGGGACAGTTCAGGAGGATACGCAGTATTTT
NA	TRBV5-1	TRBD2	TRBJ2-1	CASSWPPRASAGLADYNEQFF	TGCGCCAGCAGCTGGCCGCCGAGGGCCTCCGCGGGACTAGCAGATTACAATGAGCAGTTCTTC
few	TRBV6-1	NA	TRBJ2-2	CASSKTPEGSGELFF	TGTGCCAGCAGTAAGACCCCCGAGGGATCCGGGGAGCTGTTTTTT
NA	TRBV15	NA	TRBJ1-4	CATSREKEQVREKLFF	TGTGCCACCAGCAGAGAGAAGGAGCAAGTAAGAGAAAAACTGTTTTTT
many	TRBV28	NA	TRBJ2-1	CASSLPHPSSYNEQFF	TGTGCCAGCAGTTTACCCCATCCTAGCTCCTACAATGAGCAGTTCTTC
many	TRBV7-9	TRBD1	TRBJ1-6	CASSTRTGGLNSPLHF	TGTGCCAGCAGCACCCGGACAGGCGGTTTAAATTCACCCCTCCACTTT
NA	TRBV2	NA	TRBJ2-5	CATEALVQETQYF	TGTGCCACCGAAGCACTAGTGCAAGAGACCCAGTACTTC
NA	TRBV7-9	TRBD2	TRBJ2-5	CASSPGTSGSLEETQYF	TGTGCCAGCAGCCCCGGGACTAGCGGGAGTTTAGAAGAGACCCAGTACTTC
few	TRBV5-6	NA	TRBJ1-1	CASSLGWGTPEAFF	TGTGCCAGCAGCTTAGGGTGGGGGACCCCTGAAGCTTTCTTT
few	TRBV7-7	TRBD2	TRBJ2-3	CASSRGDTDTQYF	TGTGCCAGCAGCCGGGGGGACACAGATACGCAGTATTTT
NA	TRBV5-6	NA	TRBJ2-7	CASSRSPDAEQYF	TGTGCCAGCAGCCGATCCCCGGACGCCGAGCAGTACTTC
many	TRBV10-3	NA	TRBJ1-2	CAISESKRDGYTF	TGTGCCATCAGTGAGTCGAAAAGGGACGGCTACACCTTC
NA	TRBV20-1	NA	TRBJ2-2	CSAAGVDTGVLFF	TGCAGTGCTGCAGGGGTGGACACCGGGGTGCTGTTTTTT
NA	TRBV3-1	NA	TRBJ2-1	CASSQLQRAYYNEQFF	TGTGCCAGCAGCCAACTCCAACGGGCTTACTACAATGAGCAGTTCTTC
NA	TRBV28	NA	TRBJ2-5	CASSLSAYQETQYF	TGTGCCAGCAGTTTATCGGCCTACCAAGAGACCCAGTACTTC
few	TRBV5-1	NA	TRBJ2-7	CASSIHGGGSKGEQYF	TGCGCCAGCAGCATCCATGGGGGCGGGAGCAAGGGGGAGCAGTACTTC
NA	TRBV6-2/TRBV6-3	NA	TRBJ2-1	CASSPFRNEQFF	TGTGCCAGCAGCCCGTTCCGAAATGAGCAGTTCTTC
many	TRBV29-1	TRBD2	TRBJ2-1	CSAEGWSEREYYNEQFF	TGCAGCGCCGAAGGGTGGTCAGAGCGGGAGTACTACAATGAGCAGTTCTTC
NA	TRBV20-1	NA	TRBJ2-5	CSARDYETQYF	TGCAGTGCTAGAGACTACGAGACCCAGTACTTC
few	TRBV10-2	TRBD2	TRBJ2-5	CASSEGTSFGETQYF	TGCGCCAGCAGTGAGGGGACTAGTTTTGGAGAGACCCAGTACTTC
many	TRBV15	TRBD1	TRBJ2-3	CATSEGQGKGTDTQYF	TGTGCCACCAGCGAGGGACAGGGAAAAGGAACAGATACGCAGTATTTT
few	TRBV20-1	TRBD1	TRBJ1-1	CSAWTGGKMGTEAFF	TGCAGTGCATGGACAGGGGGGAAGATGGGCACTGAAGCTTTCTTT
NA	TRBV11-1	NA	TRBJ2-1	CASSLVGHTRDGESSYNEQFF	TGTGCCAGCAGCTTAGTGGGACACACGAGGGATGGGGAAAGCTCCTACAATGAGCAGTTCTTC
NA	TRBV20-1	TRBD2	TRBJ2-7	CSARGLGYEQYF	TGCAGTGCTAGGGGACTAGGCTACGAGCAGTACTTC